This T cell receptor (beta chain) was sequenced for a study of blood T cell repertoires in COVID-19. About the study: Some COVID-19 samples were acute and others convalescent; all came from the United States, Italy and Spain. PBMCs, B-cell-depleted T cells, or T cells were the source of the cDNA or gDNA that made up the material.

In the authors' methods: By means of reference gene primer amplification, nucleated cell counts were estimated. Here immunoSEQ multiplex PCR was the method, and the copy in TCRdb shows in-frame clones only, minus some. Clonal size and the V and J genes are those of that table, whereas D and trimming came from the DNA. The data show under 350,000 clones, with less than 90% seen just once and roughly 15% held by the top ten. Germline CDR1 LNHDA, CDR2 SQIVND (reference sequence). Trimming took 1 base from V and 3 from J, leaving 7 bases between them. The CDR3 runs 13 residues. This rearrangement joins TRBV19 to TRBJ2-7; no reliable D call. The source material was peripheral blood. This sequence was found in a human donor in a cohort sampled during active COVID-19. The CDR3 spells CASSIGSSYEQYF. CDR3 DNA sequence: TGTGCCAGTAGTATAGGTAGTAGCTACGAGCAGTACTTC.